This T cell receptor (beta chain) is from a study of cytomegalovirus exposure and HLA in healthy donors. The study's findings and limits: In a later analysis, a missense DCLRE1C variant was linked to TCR beta V- and J-gene trimming.

Remarks on this clone: Its antigen is not known. At one end, the junction sequence differs from germline, possibly due to a read error.

Though probably carrying unrecorded immune exposures, donors were nominally healthy at sampling. This CDR3 region has 13 residues. Germline V gene sequence: CDR1 SGHRS, CDR2 YFSETQ. Use of 60 Vbeta and 13 Jbeta primers characterized the PCR. Libraries were prepared by immunoSEQ multiplex PCR; TCRdb keeps only in-frame clonotypes and omits some of them. This table holds 95,000 to 150,000 clones, more than 55% found once. The sequencing sample was made of PBMCs. The chain recombines TRBV5-1 with TRBJ1-3; D gene ambiguous. The TCR comes from a man aged 18 to 29 in good health and CMV-seronegative. CDR3 sequence reads: CAGSLWAGNTIYF. CDR3 in DNA: TGCGCCGGCAGCTTGTGGGCCGGAAACACCATATATTTT.